A selection of T cell receptor beta chains follows, all from one sample in a study of CD8 T cells in ankylosing spondylitis. TCRdb independently ran MiXCR on the 5' RACE reads; one entry per CDR3 protein. The sample contains around 150,000 distinct CDR3 sequences, about an eighth of which appear only once. Sample: blood, either unsorted or a sorted T cell fraction (not recorded which). The source is a female donor with ankylosing spondylitis or in good health (not recorded which). The conserved cysteine and the conserved F or W are not part of the CDR3 here. Fields, in order: J gene, V gene, clone size, CDR3 protein. Size values are once, few and many counts, or a class for expanded clones, and some rows have none.

>TRBJ2-1|TRBV5-1|many
ASSLGASGDNEQF
>TRBJ2-5|TRBV29-1|many
SVTLAGVGGETQY
>TRBJ1-1|TRBV7-9|many
ASSRRDRGNTEAF
>TRBJ2-1|TRBV7-6|many
ASSRSLIGEQF
>TRBJ1-2|TRBV13|.
ASSLGQVRGYT
>TRBJ2-3|TRBV3-1|many
ASSHNSDTQY
>TRBJ2-1|TRBV18|few
ASSTTGTSGYNEQF
>TRBJ2-7|TRBV7-8|many
ASSSPSGDYEQY
>TRBJ2-1|TRBV7-6|many
ASTPRLAGGNEQF
>TRBJ2-1|TRBV28|many
ASSRLAGSNDEQF
>TRBJ1-2|TRBV3-1|many
ASSQEEQGWYGYT
>TRBJ1-2|TRBV29-1|many
SSLPLWDRSYGYT
>TRBJ1-6|TRBV11-2|.
ASSHPDSPLH
>TRBJ1-1|TRBV27|many
ASSLWGGGDTEAF
>TRBJ2-3|TRBV12-3/TRBV12-4|many
ASNLHADTQY
>TRBJ1-4|TRBV12-3/TRBV12-4|many
ASSRDRVNEKLF
>TRBJ1-1|TRBV12-3/TRBV12-4|medium-sized
ASSLAYLPKSAF
>TRBJ1-5|TRBV20-1|many
SARGGSYSNQPQH
>TRBJ1-4|TRBV5-1|many
ASSYDGQMEKLF
>TRBJ2-7|TRBV27|many
ASSPVLGFYEQY
>TRBJ1-5|TRBV3-1|many
ASSRTLAYQPQH
>TRBJ2-3|TRBV28|many
ASSSARGLADTQY
>TRBJ2-1|TRBV13|.
ASSLASVAEQF
>TRBJ1-5|TRBV14|many
ASSGGNQPQH
>TRBJ2-2|TRBV9|many
ASSPGANTGELF
>TRBJ1-1|TRBV7-8|many
ASSKNRGLNTEAF
>TRBJ2-7|TRBV12-3/TRBV12-4|many
ASSLSTSYEQY
>TRBJ2-6|TRBV29-1|many
SALTLAPTGANVLT
>TRBJ2-7|TRBV12-3/TRBV12-4|many
ASRVRGSYEQY
>TRBJ1-3|TRBV30|many
ASREGASGNTIY
>TRBJ1-6|TRBV29-1|many
SVGMDRDSPLH
>TRBJ2-5|TRBV15|few
ATSRDRGIQETQY
>TRBJ1-2|TRBV9|few
ASSEGGRRAANYGYT
>TRBJ2-7|TRBV29-1|many
SVERRGRGNTYEQY
>TRBJ1-4|TRBV30|.
AWSASGIANEKLF
>TRBJ2-1|TRBV3-1|many
ASSHLGDSYNEQF
>TRBJ2-1|TRBV20-1|many
SARSPGTSAYNEQF
>TRBJ1-5|TRBV20-1|many
SAWARGGAKPQH
>TRBJ2-3|TRBV3-1|many
ASSQERGNTDTQY
>TRBJ2-7|TRBV5-1|few
ASSLAEDGYEQY
>TRBJ2-3|TRBV20-1|many
SARLAGGAFPPDTQY
>TRBJ2-3|TRBV12-3/TRBV12-4|.
ASRIRDRTDTQY
>TRBJ2-7|TRBV7-9|many
ASSLTLETYEQY
>TRBJ1-5|TRBV2|many
ASSEATRSNQPQH
>TRBJ2-6|TRBV10-3|many
AISPDGSGANVLT
>TRBJ2-7|TRBV10-2|many
ASSGFTGDVAYEQY
>TRBJ2-3|TRBV11-2|many
ASSRLRGGTDTQY
>TRBJ2-3|TRBV28|many
ASSLGHGTGEDTQY
>TRBJ1-4|TRBV4-1|many
ASSPLQGSTNEKLF
>TRBJ2-7|TRBV19|.
ASSIVGTSYEQY
>TRBJ1-4|TRBV18|.
ASSPSEGEKLF
>TRBJ2-1|TRBV5-1|many
ASWEELQNEQF
>TRBJ1-5|TRBV2|few
ATGQGNQPQH
>TRBJ1-1|TRBV5-5|medium-sized
ASSLDSPQAF